The 19 T cell receptor beta chains below all came from one sample that was sequenced in a study of T cell responses to AZD1222 COVID-19 vaccine. TCRdb's copy holds only in-frame clones and misses some; the assay was immunoSEQ multiplex PCR. Seen here are about 180,000 clones, over 90% observed once, and the top ten hold roughly 2%. The source material was peripheral blood, sampled 28 days after the second AZD1222 dose. The receptors come from an adult who received the AZD1222 COVID-19 vaccine.

The chain is built from TRBV4-2 and TRBJ2-5; D not resolved. This CDR3 is 14 amino acids long. The germline gives CDR1 LGHNA, CDR2 YNFKEQ. Trimming cost V 1 base and J 5 bases, with 11 bases left between them. The CDR3 bases are TGTGCCAGCAGCCAAGCCGAGCGTGAGGAGACCCAGTACTTC. This codes for CASSQAEREETQYF.

This rearrangement joins TRBV5-1 to TRBJ1-4, with D tentatively TRBD1 (6 bases). Trimming left V 0 bases short and J 8 bases short, with 14 bases between. This CDR3 has 15 residues. Looked up from germline, CDR1 is SGHRS and CDR2 is YFSETQ. The CDR3 sequence: CASSLASSGGEKLFF. CDR3 DNA: TGCGCCAGCAGCTTGGCCAGTAGCGGGGGCGAAAAACTGTTTTTT.

The chain has TRBV7-2 and TRBJ2-4; no clear D gene. The germline V and J ends were trimmed by 5 bases and 0 bases, with 14 bases remaining between them. CDR1 and CDR2 (germline): SGHTA, FQGNSA. The CDR3 is 16 residues long. CDR3 protein: CASSQASTLAKNIQYF. DNA for the CDR3: TGTGCCAGCAGCCAAGCCTCAACCTTAGCCAAAAACATTCAGTACTTC.

The chain joins TRBV7-7 to TRBJ2-3; TRBD1 might be the D (5 bases). This CDR3 has 14 amino acids. V lost 5 bases, J lost 1 base, and 10 bases lay in between. Germline V gene data show CDR1 as SSHAT and CDR2 as FNYEAQ (reference sequence). The CDR3 is CASSADRRTDTQYF. CDR3 sequence (DNA): TGTGCCAGCAGCGCCGACAGACGCACAGATACGCAGTATTTT.

This chain joins TRBV5-6 and TRBJ2-3; D not certain. Germline loops: CDR1 SGHDT, CDR2 YYEEEE. With 0 bases removed from V and 5 bases from J, the gap between germline ends came to 7 bases. CDR3 size: 13 residues. As DNA, the CDR3 is TGTGCCAGCAGCTTGGTAGGGAAAGATACGCAGTATTTT. Translating it yields CASSLVGKDTQYF.

The V call is TRBV7-3, the J call TRBJ2-3; TRBD2 matches 7 bases. Germline assignment: CDR1 SGHTA and CDR2 FQGTGA. The CDR3 is made up of 16 amino acids. The J segment lost 4 bases and the V segment lost 5 bases, leaving 12 bases of the junction unmatched. The CDR3, as DNA: TGTGCCAGCAGCGTCGTCCCGGGACTAAGCCCAGATACGCAGTATTTT. Its translation: CASSVVPGLSPDTQYF.

In nucleotides, the CDR3 is TGTGCCAGCTCGTTCGAGACAGCTAACACTGAAGCTTTCTTT. Translation: CASSFETANTEAFF. This chain uses TRBV18 with TRBJ1-1, with D possibly TRBD1 on 5 matching bases. V gave up 6 bases and J gave up 2 bases, with 13 bases separating them. This CDR3 spans 14 amino acids. From germline, CDR1 is KGHSH and CDR2 LQKENI.

The V call is TRBV7-8, the J call TRBJ2-3; 16 bases are a match to TRBD2. Unmatched junction bases numbered 16, after V lost 5 bases and J lost 5 bases. CDR1 SGHVS and CDR2 FQNEAQ come from the germline V gene. This CDR3 spans 20 amino acids. The CDR3 sequence: CASSLMPPGLAGGPVDTQYF. CDR3 DNA: TGTGCCAGCAGCCTGATGCCCCCGGGACTAGCGGGGGGGCCGGTAGATACGCAGTATTTT.

The chain is built from TRBV6-1 and TRBJ1-1; D ambiguous. Trimming took off 2 bases at V and 5 bases at J, with 6 bases between the two ends. The V gene's germline CDR1 is MNHNS and CDR2 SASEGT. This CDR3 contains 12 residues. The chain's CDR3 is CASSEYETEAFF. CDR3 DNA: TGTGCCAGCAGTGAATATGAAACTGAAGCTTTCTTT.

The V gene is TRBV11-3, the J gene TRBJ2-2; 11 bases agree with TRBD2. The CDR3 consists of 17 residues. V shed 5 bases and J 7 bases; nucleotides not matched to a gene: 12. Germline loops: CDR1 SGHNT, CDR2 YENEEA. The CDR3 spells CASSRRGASGGHGELFF. The CDR3 DNA follows: TGTGCCAGCAGCCGCCGGGGGGCTAGCGGGGGGCACGGGGAGCTGTTTTTT.

This chain joins TRBV7-2 and TRBJ1-4; unclear D gene. The CDR3 sequence is 17 residues long. From germline, CDR1 is SGHTA and CDR2 FQGNSA. V was trimmed by 2 bases and J by 0 bases, leaving 13 bases between them. The CDR3 DNA is TGTGCCAGCAGCTTAAGGTCAGATCCTGCAACTAATGAAAAACTGTTTTTT. The encoded protein is CASSLRSDPATNEKLFF.

The genes are TRBV27 and TRBJ1-4, with D unresolved. In germline, CDR1 is MNHEY, CDR2 SMNVEV (reference sequence). Trimming left V 5 bases short and J 6 bases short, with 4 bases between. The CDR3 spans 11 residues. CDR3 protein: CASSGDEKLFF. CDR3 nucleotide sequence: TGTGCCAGCAGTGGGGATGAAAAACTGTTTTTT.

The chain is built from TRBV7-2 and TRBJ2-5; D possibly matches TRBD1 or TRBD2 (5 bases each). From germline, CDR1 is SGHTA and CDR2 FQGNSA. The CDR3 is 14 amino acids. Trimming removed 5 bases from V and 4 bases from J, with 14 bases in between. CDR3 loop: CASSRSSGRETQYF. The CDR3 coding sequence is TGTGCCAGCAGCCGTAGTTCGGGGCGAGAGACCCAGTACTTC.

V gene TRBV19 combines with J gene TRBJ1-1; D is undetermined. Germline V gene lookup returns CDR1 LNHDA and CDR2 SQIVND (reference sequence). Trimming pared 9 bases from V and 1 base from J, leaving 18 bases between. The CDR3 consists of 15 residues. As DNA, the CDR3 is TGTGCCAGCGCCCCCCGGAGATTGGGGAACACTGAAGCTTTCTTT. Its protein is CASAPRRLGNTEAFF.

This clone was seen more than once but under ten times. The V and J genes are TRBV19 and TRBJ2-1; 9 bases are a match to TRBD2. The CDR3 is 20 residues long. Losses at the gene ends were 0 bases for V and 5 bases for J; bases not matched to a gene: 17. CDR1 LNHDA and CDR2 SQIVND come from the germline V gene (reference sequence). CDR3 nucleotide sequence: TGTGCCAGTAGTATAGATCTGTGGGGTTGGACGTCTAGCGGGAACAATGAGCAGTTCTTC. Translating gives CASSIDLWGWTSSGNNEQFF.

The CDR3 region is CASSLRGGGNQPQHF. For the CDR3, the DNA is TGTGCCAGCAGTTTAAGAGGGGGCGGCAATCAGCCCCAGCATTTT. J is TRBJ1-5 and V is TRBV28; 7 bases map to TRBD1. Germline trimming cut 2 bases from V and 2 bases from J; bases unmatched to any gene: 3. The germline gives CDR1 MDHEN, CDR2 SYDVKM. The CDR3 spans 15 residues.

The chain couples TRBV28 to TRBJ1-5; a possible D gene is TRBD1 (5 bases). Germline CDR1 MDHEN, CDR2 SYDVKM. Trimming took 2 bases from V and 4 from J, leaving 9 bases between them. The CDR3 spans 14 residues. CDR3 in amino acids: CASSLGGENQPQHF. For the CDR3, the DNA is TGTGCCAGCAGTTTAGGGGGTGAGAATCAGCCCCAGCATTTT.

This clone showed up just a few times. The chain uses TRBV19 and TRBJ1-6; 10 bases are shared with TRBD1. Germline CDR1 LNHDA, CDR2 SQIVND (reference sequence). V was pared by 6 bases and J by 8 bases, with 7 bases of the junction left unmatched. The CDR3 consists of 15 residues. The CDR3: CASRARDRGHSPLHF. For the CDR3, the DNA is TGTGCCAGTAGGGCGCGGGACAGGGGTCATTCACCCCTCCACTTT.

The chain carries TRBV5-1 and TRBJ1-1; D may be TRBD1 (5 bases). Germline V gene sequence: CDR1 SGHRS, CDR2 YFSETQ. This CDR3 region has 14 residues. The V end lost 6 bases, the J end lost 2 bases, and 14 bases lay between the germline ends. The CDR3 DNA is TGCGCCAGCAACGGGGCCCGAGGAAACACTGAAGCTTTCTTT. Translating it yields CASNGARGNTEAFF.